This T cell receptor (beta chain) stems from a study of T cell responses to AZD1222 COVID-19 vaccine. Doses given second, at about 4 or about 12 weeks, were pooled. Overall study results and limits: Only 5 to 7 individuals given AZD1222 were seropositive at baseline. Donor demographics were predominantly white British with a female majority; clonal diversity may be underestimated.

Profiled with immunoSEQ multiplex PCR; TCRdb holds only in-frame clones, not every one. Among about 130,000 clones listed, approximately 91% were seen once. V dropped 9 bases and J dropped 4; count of bases not matched to a gene: 12. The CDR3 spans 15 residues. Germline assignment: CDR1 MNHEY and CDR2 SMNVEV (reference sequence). A word on this clone: What it binds is not known.

The chain employs TRBV27 and TRBJ2-3; 8 bases match TRBD2. The sequence was collected from an adult who received the AZD1222 COVID-19 vaccine. The specimen comprised peripheral blood, sampled 28 days after the second AZD1222 dose. CDR3 in amino acids: CASTRAGARADTQYF. The CDR3 DNA reads TGTGCCAGTACTAGAGCGGGAGCGAGGGCAGATACGCAGTATTTT.